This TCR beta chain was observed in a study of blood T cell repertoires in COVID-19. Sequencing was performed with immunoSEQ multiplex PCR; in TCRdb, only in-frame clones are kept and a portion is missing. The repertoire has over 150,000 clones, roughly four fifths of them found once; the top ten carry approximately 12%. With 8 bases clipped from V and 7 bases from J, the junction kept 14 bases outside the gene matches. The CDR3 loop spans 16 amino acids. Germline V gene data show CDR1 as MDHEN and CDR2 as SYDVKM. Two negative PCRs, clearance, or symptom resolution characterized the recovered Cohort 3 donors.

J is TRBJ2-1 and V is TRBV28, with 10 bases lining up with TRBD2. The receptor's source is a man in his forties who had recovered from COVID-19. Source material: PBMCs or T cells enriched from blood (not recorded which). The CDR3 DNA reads TGTGCCAGCTGGGGCCCCCTAGCGGGAGTTCGAAATGAGCAGTTCTTC. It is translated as CASWGPLAGVRNEQFF.